This T cell receptor beta chain originates from a study of cytomegalovirus exposure and HLA in healthy donors. Study in general: The 90 to 150 validation repertoires used the same platform as the roughly 670 first-cohort repertoires, a later analysis reported. Study-wide points: A list of approximately 160 TCR beta chains associated with cytomegalovirus was given.

The donors were part of the validation cohort, which consisted of more than 90 subjects and was separate from the first cohort of around 620 subjects. The assay was immunoSEQ multiplex PCR, and TCRdb's table has in-frame clones only and misses some. The table has about 140,000 clones, 80% to 90% seen once. In regard to this clone: Antigen: not known.

The sequenced sample consisted of PBMCs. This TCR came from a man between 18 and 35 years old in good health and CMV-seronegative.

The chain's CDR3 is CSVNVRGGRGNTEAFF. The CDR3 DNA reads TGCAGCGTGAACGTTCGGGGTGGTCGGGGAAACACTGAAGCTTTCTTT. The genes are TRBV29-1 and TRBJ1-1, with D uncertain. Germline V gives CDR1 SQVTM, CDR2 ANQGSEA. V lost 6 bases, J lost 2 bases, and 22 bases lay in between. The CDR3 is made up of 16 amino acids. Together with reference TRBV29-1 and TRBJ1-1, the CDR3 gives the full variable domain: SAVISQKPSRDICQRGTSLTIQCQVDSQVTMMFWYRQQPGQSLTLIATANQGSEATYESGFVIDKFPISRPNLTFSTLTVSNMSPEDSSIYLCSVNVRGGRGNTEAFFGQGTRLTVV.